This T cell receptor (beta chain) emerged from a study of Ad26.COV2.S vaccination and SARS-CoV-2 variants. Study in general: Ad26.COV2.S, an intramuscular injection, was given once or twice 56 days apart. Study-level findings and limits: Substantial breadth in spike-specific CD8+ and CD4+ T cell responses was reportedly seen after vaccination.

V was pared by 3 bases and J by 7 bases, with 4 bases of the junction left unmatched. CDR3 length: 13 residues. CDR1 is DFQATT, CDR2 SNEGSKA, per germline (reference sequence). In the case of this clone: Its antigen is currently unknown.

Indicated treatment: approximately 18 received Ad26.COV2.S at low or high dose, single or two shots; 5 received placebo; per-sample allocation not given. The study sampled participants on day 63 after the first vaccine or placebo injection. Boston supplied an adult donor aged 18-55 years. Some clones are missing from TCRdb's copy, which holds only in-frame ones; the method was immunoSEQ multiplex PCR. This sample has about 680,000 clones, with 89% found just once. Sequenced material: peripheral blood, taken in a trial of Ad26.COV2.S vaccine versus placebo. The receptor was derived from a person between 18 and 60 years old who received the Ad26.COV2.S COVID-19 vaccine or a placebo. The rearrangement uses TRBV20-1 and TRBJ2-7; 12 bases are a match to TRBD1. The CDR3 coding sequence is TGCAGTGCTAGTAGGGACAGGGGGCGGGAGCAGTACTTC. It codes for CSASRDRGREQYF.